This TCR beta chain was sequenced during a study of CD8+ T cells in alopecia areata. Looking at the study overall: Those treated were given oral tofacitinib at 5 to 10 mg twice daily.

As regards this clone: The antigen remains undetermined.

Punch biopsies of lesional scalp, plus peripheral blood, were taken from alopecia areata patients. The CDR3 runs to 15 residues. Germline loops: CDR1 SGHRS, CDR2 YFSETQ. The ends lost 0 bases at V and 2 bases at J; junction bases unmatched: 3. RNA was extracted and reverse transcribed into cDNA as the sequencing template. Sequencing was performed with immunoSEQ multiplex PCR; in TCRdb, only in-frame clones are kept and a portion is missing. The sample has some 150,000 clones, approximately 65% seen once. General observations from the study: It was lesional scalp, especially alopecia totalis/universalis, that showed higher clonality than normal scalp. The study found TCR sharing across patients less clear than in mice, possibly for HLA reasons.

V is TRBV5-1 and J is TRBJ2-5, with TRBD1 matching 8 bases. This TCR derives from a human donor with alopecia areata. The starting material was CD8+ T cells sorted from blood, obtained at week 0. CDR3 amino acids: CASSLDRGRQETQYF. The CDR3 coding sequence is TGCGCCAGCAGCTTGGACAGGGGGAGGCAAGAGACCCAGTACTTC.